This TCR beta chain was recorded in a study of OX40 agonist ivuxolimab in advanced cancers. Study details: Of mixed ages from about 20 to 80 and averaging approximately 60 years, the group was 65% to 85% male. Study-level findings and limits: Among T cells, CD8+ cells averaged more expanded clones than CD4+ cells.

Notes on this clone: Its antigen remains unidentified.

The CDR3 runs to 16 residues. Germline assignment: CDR1 MGHRA and CDR2 YSYEKL. V lost 1 base and J lost 0, with 7 bases in between. The protocol was immunoSEQ multiplex PCR, while the TCRdb copy is restricted to in-frame clones and leaves out a portion. This table has over 30,000 clones, around nine tenths appearing once. This TCR was sampled from an adult with an advanced solid tumor such as melanoma, head and neck, liver or kidney cancer. The chain employs TRBV4-1 and TRBJ2-6; no clear D gene. This specimen consisted of CD4+ or CD8+ T cells sorted from blood, obtained in a trial of the OX40 agonist ivuxolimab. The CDR3 loop is CASSQVRVSGANVLTF. CDR3 sequence (DNA): TGCGCCAGCAGCCAAGTTCGGGTCTCTGGGGCCAACGTCCTGACTTTC.